Listed below are T cell receptor beta chains from one sample, sequenced in a study of human T cells and chemical hapten exposure. From the RACE reads, TCRdb called clonotypes with MiXCR, one entry per CDR3 protein. This sample yields about 400,000 distinct CDR3 sequences, of which around 6% are seen a single time; around 5.8% belongs to the top ten. Sequences were derived from whole blood, sampled in connection with sensitization to the hapten diphenylcyclopropenone (DPC). These TCRs come from a woman aged 18-29 years with alopecia areata. Some clones in this sample may be carry-over from other donors' samples. The CDR3 runs from the conserved cysteine through the conserved F or W.

v_call: TRBV10-3; j_call: TRBJ2-7; cdr3_length: 14; cdr3_aa: CAISGREGSYEQYF
v_call: TRBV9; j_call: TRBJ1-1; cdr3_length: 15; cdr3_aa: CASSMKQDLNTEAFF
v_call: TRBV3-1; j_call: TRBJ1-1; cdr3_length: 15; cdr3_aa: CASSRQGQGNTEAFF
v_call: TRBV3-1; j_call: TRBJ1-3; cdr3_length: 17; cdr3_aa: CASSQLPGALSGNTIYF
v_call: TRBV7-3; j_call: TRBJ2-2; cdr3_length: 14; cdr3_aa: CASSFASGTGELFF
v_call: TRBV6-5; j_call: TRBJ1-2; cdr3_length: 16; cdr3_aa: CASSQDRGTRLYGYTF
v_call: TRBV7-9; j_call: TRBJ2-6; cdr3_length: 15; cdr3_aa: CASRRDLSGANVLTF
v_call: TRBV9; j_call: TRBJ2-7; cdr3_length: 16; cdr3_aa: CASTKGSGGYSYEQYF
v_call: TRBV29-1; j_call: TRBJ2-7; cdr3_length: 13; cdr3_aa: CSVRARTTYEQYF
v_call: TRBV6-2/TRBV6-3; j_call: TRBJ1-5; cdr3_length: 13; cdr3_aa: CASSYRYNQPQHF
v_call: TRBV6-1; j_call: TRBJ2-7; cdr3_length: 16; cdr3_aa: CASSERGDIGAYEQYF